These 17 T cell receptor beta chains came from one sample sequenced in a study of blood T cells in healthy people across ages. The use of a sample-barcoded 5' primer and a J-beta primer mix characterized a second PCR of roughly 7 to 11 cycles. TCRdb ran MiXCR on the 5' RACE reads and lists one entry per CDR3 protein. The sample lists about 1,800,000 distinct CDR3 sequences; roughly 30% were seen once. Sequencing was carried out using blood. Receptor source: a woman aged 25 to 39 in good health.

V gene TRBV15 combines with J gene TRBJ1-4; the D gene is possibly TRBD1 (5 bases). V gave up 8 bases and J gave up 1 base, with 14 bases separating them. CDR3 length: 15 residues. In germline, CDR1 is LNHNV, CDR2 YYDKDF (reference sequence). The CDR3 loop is CATGARQLTNEKLFF. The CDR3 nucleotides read TGTGCCACCGGCGCAAGACAGTTAACTAATGAAAAACTGTTTTTT.

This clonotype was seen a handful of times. The CDR3 region is CASSLIRQDEQYF. The CDR3, as DNA: TGTGCCAGCAGTTTAATTCGTCAGGACGAGCAGTACTTC. This chain uses TRBV12-3 or TRBV12-4 with TRBJ2-4, with D unresolved. The end of the DNA is better explained by TRBJ2-7, so the J call may be wrong. The CDR3 length is 13 residues.

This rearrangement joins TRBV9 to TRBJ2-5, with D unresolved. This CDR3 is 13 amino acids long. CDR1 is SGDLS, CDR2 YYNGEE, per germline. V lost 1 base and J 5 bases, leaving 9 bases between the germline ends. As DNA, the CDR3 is TGTGCCAGCAGCGTACCTGGACGGGAGACCCAGTACTTC. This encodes CASSVPGRETQYF.

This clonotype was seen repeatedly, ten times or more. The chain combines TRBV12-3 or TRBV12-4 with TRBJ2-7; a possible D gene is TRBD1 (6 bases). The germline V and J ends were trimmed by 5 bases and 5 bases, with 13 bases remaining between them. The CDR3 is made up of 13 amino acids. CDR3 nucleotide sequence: TGTGCCAGCAGTCCCTACAGGGCCAACGAGCAGTACTTC. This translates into CASSPYRANEQYF.

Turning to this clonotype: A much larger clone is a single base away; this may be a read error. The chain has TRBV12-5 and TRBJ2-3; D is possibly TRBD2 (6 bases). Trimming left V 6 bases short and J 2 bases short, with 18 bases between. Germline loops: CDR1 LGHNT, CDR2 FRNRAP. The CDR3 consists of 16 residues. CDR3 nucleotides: TGTGCTAGTGGCCCGGAGGGCGGGCAGTACACAGATACGCAGTATTTT. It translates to CASGPEGGQYTDTQYF.

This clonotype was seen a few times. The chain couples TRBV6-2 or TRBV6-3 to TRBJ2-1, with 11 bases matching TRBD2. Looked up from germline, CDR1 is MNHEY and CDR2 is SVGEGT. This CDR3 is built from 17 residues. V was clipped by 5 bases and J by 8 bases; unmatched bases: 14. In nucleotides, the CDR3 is TGTGCCAGCAGTAGATACCGTAGCGGGAGGGCCGGCGATGAGCAGTTCTTC. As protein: CASSRYRSGRAGDEQFF.

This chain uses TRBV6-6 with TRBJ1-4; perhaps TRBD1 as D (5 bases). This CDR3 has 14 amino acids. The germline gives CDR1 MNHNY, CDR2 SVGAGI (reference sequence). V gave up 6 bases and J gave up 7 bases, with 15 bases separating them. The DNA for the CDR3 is TGTGCCAGCAGCCCAGGGACTTCGGGTGAAAAACTGTTTTTT. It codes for CASSPGTSGEKLFF.

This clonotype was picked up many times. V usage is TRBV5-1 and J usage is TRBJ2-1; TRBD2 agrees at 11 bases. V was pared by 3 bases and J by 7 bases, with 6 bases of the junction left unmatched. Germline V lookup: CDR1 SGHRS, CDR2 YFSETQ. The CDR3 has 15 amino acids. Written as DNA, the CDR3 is TGCGCCAGCAGCTCGACTAGCGGGGCTGAAAATGAGCAGTTCTTC. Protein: CASSSTSGAENEQFF. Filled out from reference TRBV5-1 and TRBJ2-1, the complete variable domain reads KAGVTQTPRYLIKTRGQQVTLSCSPISGHRSVSWYQQTPGQGLQFLFEYFSETQRNKGNFPGRFSGRQFSNSRSEMNVSTLELGDSALYLCASSSTSGAENEQFFGPGTRLTVL.

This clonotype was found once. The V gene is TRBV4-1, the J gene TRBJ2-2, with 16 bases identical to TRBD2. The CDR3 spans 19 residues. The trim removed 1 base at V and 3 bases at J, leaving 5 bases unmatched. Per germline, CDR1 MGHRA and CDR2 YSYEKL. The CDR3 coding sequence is TGCGCCAGCAGCCAAGCGGGACTAGCGGGAGGGTACGACACCGGGGAGCTGTTTTTT. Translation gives CASSQAGLAGGYDTGELFF.

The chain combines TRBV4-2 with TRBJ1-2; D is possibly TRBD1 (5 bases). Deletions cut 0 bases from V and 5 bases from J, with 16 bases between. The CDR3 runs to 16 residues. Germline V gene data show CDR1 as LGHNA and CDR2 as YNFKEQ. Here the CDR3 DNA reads TGTGCCAGCAGCCAAGATTCCCAGGGAATGTGGTATGGCTACACCTTC. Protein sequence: CASSQDSQGMWYGYTF.

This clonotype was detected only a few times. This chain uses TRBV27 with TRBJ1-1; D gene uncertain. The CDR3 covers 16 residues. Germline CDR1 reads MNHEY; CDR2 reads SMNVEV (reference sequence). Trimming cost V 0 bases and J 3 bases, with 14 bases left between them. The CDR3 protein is CASSLSVNSGDTEAFF. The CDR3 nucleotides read TGTGCCAGCAGTTTATCGGTAAACTCTGGGGACACTGAAGCTTTCTTT.

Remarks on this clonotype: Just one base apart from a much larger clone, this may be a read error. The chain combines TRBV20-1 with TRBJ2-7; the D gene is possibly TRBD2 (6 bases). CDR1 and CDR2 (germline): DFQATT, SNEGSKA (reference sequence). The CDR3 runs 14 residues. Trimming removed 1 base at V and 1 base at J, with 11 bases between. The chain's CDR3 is CSARVERASYEQYF. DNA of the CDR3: TGCAGTGCTAGAGTCGAGCGGGCATCCTACGAGCAGTACTTC.

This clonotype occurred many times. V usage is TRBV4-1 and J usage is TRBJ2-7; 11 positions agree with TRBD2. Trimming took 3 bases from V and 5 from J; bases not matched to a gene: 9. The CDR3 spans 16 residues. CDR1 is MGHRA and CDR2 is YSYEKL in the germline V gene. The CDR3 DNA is TGCGCCAGCAGCCACGGTCGACTAGCGGGGAGGAACGAGCAGTACTTC. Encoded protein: CASSHGRLAGRNEQYF.

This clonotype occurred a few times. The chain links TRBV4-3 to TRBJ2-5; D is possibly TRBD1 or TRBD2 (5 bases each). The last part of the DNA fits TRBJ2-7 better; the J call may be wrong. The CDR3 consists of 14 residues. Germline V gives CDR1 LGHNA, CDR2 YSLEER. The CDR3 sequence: CASSQYGTTTEQYF. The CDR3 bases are TGCGCCAGCAGCCAATACGGGACCACGACCGAGCAGTACTTC.

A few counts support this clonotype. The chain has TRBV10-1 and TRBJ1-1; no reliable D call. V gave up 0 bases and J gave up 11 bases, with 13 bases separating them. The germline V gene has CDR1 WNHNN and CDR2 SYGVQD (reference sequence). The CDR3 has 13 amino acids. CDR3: CASSESSGVDAFF. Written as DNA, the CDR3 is TGCGCCAGCAGTGAGTCGAGTGGCGTTGACGCTTTCTTT.

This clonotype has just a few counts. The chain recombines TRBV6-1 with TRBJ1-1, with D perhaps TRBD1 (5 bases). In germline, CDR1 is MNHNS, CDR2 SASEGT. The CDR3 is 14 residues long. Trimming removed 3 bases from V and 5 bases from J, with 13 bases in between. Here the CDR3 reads CASSERPGGTEAFF. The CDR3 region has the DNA TGTGCCAGCAGTGAGAGACCCGGGGGTACTGAAGCTTTCTTT.

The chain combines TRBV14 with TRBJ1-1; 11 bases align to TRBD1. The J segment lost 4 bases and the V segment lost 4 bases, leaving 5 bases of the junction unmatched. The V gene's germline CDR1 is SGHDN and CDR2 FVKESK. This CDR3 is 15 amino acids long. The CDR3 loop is CASSRTGGLSTEAFF. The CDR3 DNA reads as TGTGCCAGCAGCCGGACAGGGGGCCTCAGCACTGAAGCTTTCTTT.